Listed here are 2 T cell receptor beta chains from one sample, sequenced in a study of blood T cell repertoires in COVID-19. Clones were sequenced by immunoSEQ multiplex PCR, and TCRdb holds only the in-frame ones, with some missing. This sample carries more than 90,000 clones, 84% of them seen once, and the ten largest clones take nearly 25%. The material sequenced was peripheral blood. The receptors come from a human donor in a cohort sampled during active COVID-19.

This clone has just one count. DNA for the CDR3: TGTGCCAGCAGCTCCTCCCTGTCGGGGTACGAGCAGTACTTC. The encoded protein is CASSSSLSGYEQYF. This rearrangement joins TRBV7-2 to TRBJ2-7; a weak D match, TRBD2 (5 bases). Germline CDR1 reads SGHTA; CDR2 reads FQGNSA. The length of the CDR3 is 14 residues. V lost 4 bases, J lost 4 bases, and 14 bases lay in between.

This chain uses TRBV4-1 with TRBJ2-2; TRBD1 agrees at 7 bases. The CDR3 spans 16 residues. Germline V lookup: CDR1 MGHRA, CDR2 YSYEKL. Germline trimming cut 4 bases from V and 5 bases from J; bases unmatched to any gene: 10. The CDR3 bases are TGCGCCAGCAGCCCCTTCCCGGGACAGCCAACCGGGGAGCTGTTTTTT. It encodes CASSPFPGQPTGELFF.